This TCR beta chain is drawn from a study of T cells in Graves' hyperthyroidism and ophthalmopathy. V lost 2 bases and J 3 bases, leaving 16 bases between the germline ends. Germline CDR1 and CDR2: GTSNPN and SVGIG (reference sequence). CDR3 size: 16 residues. TCR beta CDR3 region amplification was performed from RNA transcripts. Using the HTBI primer set, a first-round RT-PCR was run on the TCR CDR3. From the multiplex PCR reads, TCRdb called clonotypes with MiXCR, one entry per CDR3 protein. Of about 360,000 distinct CDR3 sequences in the sample, 13% were seen once. This clonotype has more than one count but fewer than ten. In patients aged 18 to 65, hyperthyroidism was newly diagnosed, with duration under 2 months. Each diagnosis drew on symptoms, thyroxine, TRAb, thyroid ultrasound and orbital computed tomography findings. PBMCs stemmed from 10 ml fresh peripheral blood.

Sequencing was done on a sample of blood. The chain recombines TRBV30 with TRBJ2-2; tentatively, D is TRBD1 (5 bases). The sequence was collected from a woman younger than 35 with Graves' hyperthyroidism. CDR3 amino acids: CAWSLQWGRYTGELFF. DNA for the CDR3: TGTGCCTGGAGTTTGCAGTGGGGCAGATACACCGGGGAGCTGTTTTTT.